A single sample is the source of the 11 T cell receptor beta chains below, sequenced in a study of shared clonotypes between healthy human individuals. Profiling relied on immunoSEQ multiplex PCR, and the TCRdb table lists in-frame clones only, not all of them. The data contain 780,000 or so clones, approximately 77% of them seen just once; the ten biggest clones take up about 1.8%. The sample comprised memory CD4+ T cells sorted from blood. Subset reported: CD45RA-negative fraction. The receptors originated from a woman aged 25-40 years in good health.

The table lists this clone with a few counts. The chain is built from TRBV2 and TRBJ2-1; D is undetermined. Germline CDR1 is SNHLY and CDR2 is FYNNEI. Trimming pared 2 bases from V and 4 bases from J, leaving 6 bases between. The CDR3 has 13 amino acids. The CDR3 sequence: CASSERVYNEQFF. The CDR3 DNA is TGTGCCAGCAGTGAACGGGTTTACAATGAGCAGTTCTTC.

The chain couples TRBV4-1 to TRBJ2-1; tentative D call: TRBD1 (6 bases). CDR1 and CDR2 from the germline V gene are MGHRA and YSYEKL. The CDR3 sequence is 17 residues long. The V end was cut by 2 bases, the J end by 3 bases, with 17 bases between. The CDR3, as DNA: TGCGCCAGCAGCCAACCCCCGGGACATCGGGGCTACAATGAGCAGTTCTTC. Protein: CASSQPPGHRGYNEQFF.

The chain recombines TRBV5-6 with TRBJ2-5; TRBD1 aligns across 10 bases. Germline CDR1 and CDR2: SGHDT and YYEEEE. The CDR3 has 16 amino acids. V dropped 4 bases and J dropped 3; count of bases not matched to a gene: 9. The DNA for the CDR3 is TGTGCCAGCAGCCAGTGGGACAGGGGTTTGGAAGAGACCCAGTACTTC. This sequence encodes CASSQWDRGLEETQYF.

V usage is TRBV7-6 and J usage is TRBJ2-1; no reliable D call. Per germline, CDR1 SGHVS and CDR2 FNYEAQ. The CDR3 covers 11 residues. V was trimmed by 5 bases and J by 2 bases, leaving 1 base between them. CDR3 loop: CASSPYNEQFF. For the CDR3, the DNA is TGTGCCAGCAGCCCCTACAATGAGCAGTTCTTC.

The CDR3 DNA sequence: TGTGCCAGCAGCGTAGGCAGACAGTATAATTCACCCCTCCACTTT. It specifies CASSVGRQYNSPLHF. The chain combines TRBV9 with TRBJ1-6, with D perhaps matching TRBD1 (5 bases). V was cut by 0 bases and J by 4 bases, with 8 bases left in between. The CDR3 consists of 15 residues. From germline, CDR1 is SGDLS and CDR2 YYNGEE.

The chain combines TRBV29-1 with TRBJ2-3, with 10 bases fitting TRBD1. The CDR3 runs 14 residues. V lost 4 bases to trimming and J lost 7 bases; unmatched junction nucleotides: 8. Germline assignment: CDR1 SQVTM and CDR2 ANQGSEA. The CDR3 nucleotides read TGCAGCGTTGTATGGGACAGGGGTGCAAATACGCAGTATTTT. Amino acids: CSVVWDRGANTQYF.

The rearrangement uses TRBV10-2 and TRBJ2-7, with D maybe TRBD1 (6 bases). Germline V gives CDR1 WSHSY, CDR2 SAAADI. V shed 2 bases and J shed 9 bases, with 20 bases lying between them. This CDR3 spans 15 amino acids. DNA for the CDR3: TGCGCCAGCAGTGAGACATGGACAGCGGTTTCGGCGCAGTACTTC. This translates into CASSETWTAVSAQYF.

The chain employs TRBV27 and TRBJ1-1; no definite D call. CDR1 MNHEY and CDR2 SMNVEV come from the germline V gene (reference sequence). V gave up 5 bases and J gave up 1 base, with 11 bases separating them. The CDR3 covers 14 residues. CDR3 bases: TGTGCCAGCAGTGAACGCCGGCCGAACACTGAAGCTTTCTTT. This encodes CASSERRPNTEAFF.

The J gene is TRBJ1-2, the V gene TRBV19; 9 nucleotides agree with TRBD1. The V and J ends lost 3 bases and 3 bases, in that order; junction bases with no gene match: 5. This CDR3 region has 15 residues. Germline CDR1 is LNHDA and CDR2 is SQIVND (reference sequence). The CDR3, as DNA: TGTGCCAGTAGTATCACCGGGACAGGGTACTATGGCTACACCTTC. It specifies CASSITGTGYYGYTF. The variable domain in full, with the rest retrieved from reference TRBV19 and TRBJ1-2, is DGGITQSPKYLFRKEGQNVTLSCEQNLNHDAMYWYRQDPGQGLRLIYYSQIVNDFQKGDIAEGYSVSREKKESFPLTVTSAQKNPTAFYLCASSITGTGYYGYTFGSGTRLTVV.

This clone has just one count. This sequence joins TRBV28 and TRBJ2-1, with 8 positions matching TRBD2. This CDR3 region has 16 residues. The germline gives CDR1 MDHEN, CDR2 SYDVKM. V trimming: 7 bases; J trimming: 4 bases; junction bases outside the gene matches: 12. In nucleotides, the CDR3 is TGTGCCAGCACTCCCGGGGCGGGACTAGAATACAATGAGCAGTTCTTC. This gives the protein CASTPGAGLEYNEQFF. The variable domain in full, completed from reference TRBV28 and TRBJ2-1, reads DVKVTQSSRYLVKRTGEKVFLECVQDMDHENMFWYRQDPGLGLRLIYFSYDVKMKEKGDIPEGYSVSREKKERFSLILESASTNQTSMYLCASTPGAGLEYNEQFFGPGTRLTVL.

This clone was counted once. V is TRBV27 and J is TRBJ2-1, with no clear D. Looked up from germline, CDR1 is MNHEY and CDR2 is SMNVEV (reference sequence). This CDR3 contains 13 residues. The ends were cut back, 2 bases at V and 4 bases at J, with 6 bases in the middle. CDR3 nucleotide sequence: TGTGCCAGCAGTTTAAACGGATACAATGAGCAGTTCTTC. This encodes CASSLNGYNEQFF.